This is a list of T cell receptor beta chains from one sample in a study of T cell responses to AZD1222 COVID-19 vaccine. Using immunoSEQ multiplex PCR, the repertoire was profiled, and TCRdb retains in-frame clones only, with some absent. Of approximately 100,000 clones in the sample, around nine tenths are singletons; the top ten hold approximately 3.3%. Source: peripheral blood, taken on day 0 of AZD1222 vaccination. These receptors all stem from an adult in good health. The CDR3 runs from the conserved cysteine through the conserved F or W. A D gene is named only where the DNA matches it firmly. Expanded clones are given a class, and other clones once, few, many or no size at all.

>-|TRBJ2-6|TRBV15|-|17
CATSRSLVSSGANVLTF
TGTGCCACCAGCAGGTCCCTAGTGAGCTCTGGGGCCAACGTCCTGACTTTC
>-|TRBJ2-7|TRBV29-1|TRBD2|15
CSVGTATGGLYEQYF
TGCAGCGTTGGGACAGCTACGGGAGGGCTCTACGAGCAGTACTTC
>-|TRBJ1-4|TRBV6-5|TRBD1|13
CASKDRGIEKLFF
TGTGCCAGCAAGGACAGGGGCATCGAAAAACTGTTTTTT
>-|TRBJ2-5|TRBV7-2|TRBD2|17
CASSLRGKRGRGETQYF
TGTGCCAGCAGCTTACGTGGGAAGCGGGGGCGGGGAGAGACCCAGTACTTC
>-|TRBJ2-3|TRBV3-1/TRBV3-2|-|17
CASSQDRWGGSADTQYF
TGTGCCAGCAGCCAAGATCGGTGGGGGGGCAGCGCAGATACGCAGTATTTT
>-|TRBJ1-1|TRBV9|-|16
CASSVGLGMEHAEAFF
TGTGCCAGCAGCGTAGGTCTGGGCATGGAACACGCTGAAGCTTTCTTT
>-|TRBJ2-7|TRBV2|-|12
CASSSIAYEQYF
TGTGCCAGCAGTAGTATCGCCTACGAGCAGTACTTC
>-|TRBJ1-2|TRBV6-1|-|12
CASSERHWGYTF
TGTGCCAGCAGTGAGCGACACTGGGGCTACACCTTC
>-|TRBJ1-2|TRBV27|-|16
CASSSQSGGPVVGYTF
TGTGCCAGCAGTTCGCAAAGCGGGGGCCCCGTGGTTGGCTACACCTTC
>-|TRBJ1-6|TRBV2|-|14
CASIEGGRNSPLHF
TGTGCCAGCATCGAGGGGGGGAGGAATTCACCCCTCCACTTT
>-|TRBJ1-2|TRBV27|TRBD1|14
CASSLSTGGYGYTF
TGTGCCAGCAGTTTATCGACAGGGGGCTATGGCTACACCTTC
>once|TRBJ2-2|TRBV27|TRBD2|16
CASRIAGLAPSGELFF
TGTGCCAGCAGGATCGCGGGACTAGCACCTTCCGGGGAGCTGTTTTTT
>-|TRBJ2-1|TRBV9|-|14
CASSPRWEHNEQFF
TGTGCCAGCAGCCCCCGGTGGGAGCACAATGAGCAGTTCTTC
>-|TRBJ2-2|TRBV9|-|16
CASSPRLYTNTGELFF
TGTGCCAGCAGTCCTAGACTGTACACGAACACCGGGGAGCTGTTTTTT
>medium-sized|TRBJ2-1|TRBV6-1|-|16
CASSDYGVSSYNEQFF
TGTGCCAGCAGTGATTATGGGGTTAGCTCCTACAATGAGCAGTTCTTC
>-|TRBJ1-5|TRBV7-5|-|17
CVRSQKPGPTSNQPQHF
TGTGTCAGAAGCCAAAAACCGGGACCGACTAGCAATCAGCCCCAGCATTTT
>-|TRBJ2-3|TRBV9|-|14
CASSVGASADTQYF
TGTGCCAGCAGCGTAGGGGCGTCCGCAGATACGCAGTATTTT
>few|TRBJ1-6|TRBV6-1|-|15
CASSEWTSRGSPLHF
TGTGCCAGCAGTGAGTGGACTAGCCGGGGTTCACCCCTCCACTTT
>-|TRBJ1-2|TRBV2|-|13
CASRWGSNYGYTF
TGTGCCAGCAGATGGGGTTCAAACTATGGCTACACCTTC
>-|TRBJ1-2|TRBV7-9|-|14
CASSPREGYYGYTF
TGTGCCAGCAGCCCAAGGGAGGGTTACTATGGCTACACCTTC
>once|TRBJ1-4|TRBV28|TRBD1|15
CASKMTAGGGEKLFF
TGTGCCAGCAAAATGACGGCAGGGGGAGGTGAAAAACTGTTTTTT
>-|TRBJ1-1|TRBV15|-|16
CATSRVSGEGVTEAFF
TGTGCCACCAGCAGAGTCTCAGGGGAGGGGGTCACTGAAGCTTTCTTT
>-|TRBJ1-5|TRBV21-1|-|14
CASNGAGPNQPQHF
TGTGCCAGCAACGGGGCGGGGCCTAATCAGCCCCAGCATTTT
>-|TRBJ2-1|TRBV9|TRBD2|18
CASSVALSGGLQHNEQFF
TGTGCCAGCAGCGTGGCCCTTAGCGGGGGCCTTCAACACAATGAGCAGTTCTTC
>-|TRBJ1-2|TRBV5-6|-|12
CASKDSLYGYTF
TGTGCCAGCAAGGACAGTCTCTATGGCTACACCTTC
>-|TRBJ2-2|TRBV24-1|-|14
CATSSGENTGELFF
TGTGCCACCAGTTCCGGGGAGAACACCGGGGAGCTGTTTTTT
>-|TRBJ2-2|TRBV4-2|TRBD1|15
CASSRTGGNTGELFF
TGTGCCAGCAGCCGCACAGGGGGAAACACCGGGGAGCTGTTTTTT
>once|TRBJ2-5|TRBV6-1|TRBD1|15
CASSEQGQSQETQYF
TGTGCCAGCAGTGAACAGGGACAGTCACAAGAGACCCAGTACTTC
>-|TRBJ2-1|TRBV27|-|17
CASSLRRGLAFYNEQFF
TGTGCCAGCAGTTTAAGAAGAGGTCTAGCGTTCTACAATGAGCAGTTCTTC
>-|TRBJ1-2|TRBV6-2/TRBV6-3|-|15
CASSYTAGEAYGYTF
TGTGCCAGCAGTTACACGGCAGGGGAGGCCTATGGCTACACCTTC
>-|TRBJ1-1|TRBV5-6|TRBD1|14
CASTGQGGFGEAFF
TGTGCCAGCACCGGACAGGGGGGGTTTGGTGAAGCTTTCTTT
>-|TRBJ2-7|TRBV4-3|TRBD2|15
CASSQDPFGGYEQYF
TGCGCCAGCAGCCAAGATCCTTTCGGGGGGTACGAGCAGTACTTC
>-|TRBJ2-2|TRBV11-2|TRBD2|16
CASSLPRGGATGELFF
TGTGCCAGCAGCTTACCACGCGGGGGGGCCACCGGGGAGCTGTTTTTT
>-|TRBJ2-1|TRBV7-9|-|16
CASSLFGGQSYNEQFF
TGTGCCAGCAGCTTGTTTGGGGGGCAGTCCTACAATGAGCAGTTCTTC
>once|TRBJ2-3|TRBV2|-|12
CASSEYTDTQYF
TGTGCCAGCAGTGAGTACACAGATACGCAGTATTTT